Listed below are T cell receptor beta chains from one sample, sequenced in a study of lymphopenia after photon versus proton radiotherapy. Libraries were prepared by immunoSEQ multiplex PCR; TCRdb keeps only in-frame clonotypes and omits some of them. This table holds under 70,000 clones, around 93% found once. Sequences were derived from peripheral blood, sampled from a patient treated with photon-based radiotherapy. The source of these receptors is a woman aged 40 to 49 with cholangiocarcinoma. The CDR3 runs from the conserved cysteine through the conserved F or W. Each record gives: D gene, J gene, clone size, V gene, CDR3 DNA, CDR3 protein. D genes are given only for firm matches. Clone size is given for some rows only: seen once, a few or many times, or a class if the clone is expanded.

d_gene: NA
j_gene: TRBJ2-7
abundance: NA
v_gene: TRBV6-5
CDR3nt: TGTGCCAGCAGTTACTTACCCGTCGGGGGTACCTACGAGCAGTACTTC
CDR3aa: CASSYLPVGGTYEQYF

d_gene: NA
j_gene: TRBJ2-1
abundance: NA
v_gene: TRBV9
CDR3nt: TGTGCCAGCAGCGTTATACTAGGTGGTGAGCAGTTCTTC
CDR3aa: CASSVILGGEQFF

d_gene: TRBD1
j_gene: TRBJ1-6
abundance: NA
v_gene: TRBV6-6
CDR3nt: TGTGCCAGCAGTTACGGACAGGCCCCTAATTCACCCCTCCACTTT
CDR3aa: CASSYGQAPNSPLHF

d_gene: NA
j_gene: TRBJ1-3
abundance: once
v_gene: TRBV30
CDR3nt: TGTGCCTGGGTGTCGGGGACCATATATTTT
CDR3aa: CAWVSGTIYF

d_gene: NA
j_gene: TRBJ2-3
abundance: NA
v_gene: TRBV6-1
CDR3nt: TGTGCCAGCAGCCTAGGGGAGGGGGGAACAGATACGCAGTATTTT
CDR3aa: CASSLGEGGTDTQYF

d_gene: NA
j_gene: TRBJ1-2
abundance: NA
v_gene: TRBV29-1
CDR3nt: TGCAGCGTGGGCCAACTCTCGGGGGAGGGCTACACCTTC
CDR3aa: CSVGQLSGEGYTF

d_gene: TRBD1
j_gene: TRBJ1-4
abundance: NA
v_gene: TRBV4-2
CDR3nt: TGTGCCAGCAGTCAGGGGGAGGCAACTAATGAAAAACTGTTTTTT
CDR3aa: CASSQGEATNEKLFF

d_gene: NA
j_gene: TRBJ2-7
abundance: NA
v_gene: TRBV7-9
CDR3nt: TGTGCCAGCAGCTCCAGACAAGGGGGCGAGCAGTACTTC
CDR3aa: CASSSRQGGEQYF

d_gene: TRBD1
j_gene: TRBJ1-4
abundance: NA
v_gene: TRBV30
CDR3nt: TGTGCCTGGAGTGTTACCGCTTACGGGACAGGGGGTGAAAAACTGTTTTTT
CDR3aa: CAWSVTAYGTGGEKLFF

d_gene: TRBD2
j_gene: TRBJ2-1
abundance: NA
v_gene: TRBV7-2
CDR3nt: TGTGCCAGCAGCTTAGCGGGAGGGAGATACAATGAGCAGTTCTTC
CDR3aa: CASSLAGGRYNEQFF

d_gene: NA
j_gene: TRBJ2-7
abundance: NA
v_gene: TRBV5-4
CDR3nt: TGTGCCAGCAGCTTGGAATGGGCAGGGAGCGAGCAGTACTTC
CDR3aa: CASSLEWAGSEQYF

d_gene: NA
j_gene: TRBJ1-5
abundance: NA
v_gene: TRBV30
CDR3nt: TGTGCCTGGAACAGCGATTACAATCAGCCCCAGCATTTT
CDR3aa: CAWNSDYNQPQHF

d_gene: NA
j_gene: TRBJ2-3
abundance: NA
v_gene: TRBV2
CDR3nt: TGTGCCAGCAAGGTGGTCCGCACAGATACGCAGTATTTT
CDR3aa: CASKVVRTDTQYF

d_gene: TRBD1
j_gene: TRBJ1-1
abundance: NA
v_gene: TRBV19
CDR3nt: TGTGCCAGTAGTATGTTGGTCGAGGGGACAGGGGTAAACACTGAAGCTTTCTTT
CDR3aa: CASSMLVEGTGVNTEAFF

d_gene: NA
j_gene: TRBJ2-2
abundance: NA
v_gene: TRBV5-1
CDR3nt: TGCGCCAGCAGCTTTACCACGCAGGGGAACACCGGGGAGCTGTTTTTT
CDR3aa: CASSFTTQGNTGELFF

d_gene: NA
j_gene: TRBJ1-3
abundance: NA
v_gene: TRBV30
CDR3nt: TGTGCCGGGGGCGGGGAAAACACCATATATTTT
CDR3aa: CAGGGENTIYF

d_gene: NA
j_gene: TRBJ2-7
abundance: NA
v_gene: TRBV6-6
CDR3nt: TGTGCCAGCAGGTGGACCCAGGGAACCTACGAGCAGTACTTC
CDR3aa: CASRWTQGTYEQYF

d_gene: NA
j_gene: TRBJ1-5
abundance: NA
v_gene: TRBV28
CDR3nt: TGTGCCAGCAGTTTGGCTGGCAATCAGCCCCAGCATTTT
CDR3aa: CASSLAGNQPQHF

d_gene: NA
j_gene: TRBJ2-1
abundance: NA
v_gene: TRBV7-6
CDR3nt: TGTGCCAGCAGCTTAGGGATCGTCGGACTATCCTACAATGAGCAGTTCTTC
CDR3aa: CASSLGIVGLSYNEQFF

d_gene: TRBD1
j_gene: TRBJ1-1
abundance: NA
v_gene: TRBV19
CDR3nt: TGTGCCAGTAGTATAAGGTGGGACAGTATGAACACTGAAGCTTTCTTT
CDR3aa: CASSIRWDSMNTEAFF

d_gene: TRBD2
j_gene: TRBJ2-7
abundance: NA
v_gene: TRBV6-6
CDR3nt: TGTGCCAGCAGCCCCCAGAGTAGCGGGACCCACGAGCAGTACTTC
CDR3aa: CASSPQSSGTHEQYF

d_gene: TRBD1
j_gene: TRBJ2-7
abundance: NA
v_gene: TRBV5-1
CDR3nt: TGCGCCAGCAGCTGGGGCGGGACAGGGGGCTCCGAGCAGTACTTC
CDR3aa: CASSWGGTGGSEQYF

d_gene: NA
j_gene: TRBJ2-7
abundance: NA
v_gene: TRBV7-3
CDR3nt: TGTGCCAGCAGCTTAGGGCAGGGGAGGACCTACGAGCAGTACTTC
CDR3aa: CASSLGQGRTYEQYF

d_gene: NA
j_gene: TRBJ2-2
abundance: NA
v_gene: TRBV28
CDR3nt: TGTGCCAGCAGCCGACAGGGAGCGGGCCCCAGCGGTAACGGGGAGCTGTTTTTT
CDR3aa: CASSRQGAGPSGNGELFF

d_gene: NA
j_gene: TRBJ2-7
abundance: NA
v_gene: TRBV6-5
CDR3nt: TGTGCCAGCAGTTCCTTAATCGACCGCTACGAGCAGTACTTC
CDR3aa: CASSSLIDRYEQYF

d_gene: NA
j_gene: TRBJ2-7
abundance: NA
v_gene: TRBV30
CDR3nt: TGTGCCTGGAGTAGGGGGGACTTTGAGCAGTACTTC
CDR3aa: CAWSRGDFEQYF

d_gene: NA
j_gene: TRBJ1-2
abundance: NA
v_gene: TRBV5-6
CDR3nt: TGTGCCAGCAGCCCCGACAGTAACTATGGCTACACCTTC
CDR3aa: CASSPDSNYGYTF

d_gene: NA
j_gene: TRBJ2-2
abundance: NA
v_gene: TRBV9
CDR3nt: TGTGCCAGCAGCGTAGGCGAGACAGGGAACACCGGGGAGCTGTTTTTT
CDR3aa: CASSVGETGNTGELFF

d_gene: NA
j_gene: TRBJ1-6
abundance: NA
v_gene: TRBV27
CDR3nt: TGTGCCAGCAGTTTCAATAGTCTTTTGCCCCTCCACTTT
CDR3aa: CASSFNSLLPLHF

d_gene: NA
j_gene: TRBJ2-2
abundance: NA
v_gene: TRBV19
CDR3nt: TGTGCCAGTAGTCCAAAGGCGGCCGGGGAGCTGTTTTTT
CDR3aa: CASSPKAAGELFF

d_gene: NA
j_gene: TRBJ1-1
abundance: NA
v_gene: TRBV9
CDR3nt: TGTGCCAGCAGCGTAGATGGGGCGGTAGCAGCTTTCTTT
CDR3aa: CASSVDGAVAAFF

d_gene: NA
j_gene: TRBJ2-5
abundance: NA
v_gene: TRBV2
CDR3nt: TGTGCCAGCATCTTGGAGGTCCGGGGGGAGACCCAGTACTTC
CDR3aa: CASILEVRGETQYF